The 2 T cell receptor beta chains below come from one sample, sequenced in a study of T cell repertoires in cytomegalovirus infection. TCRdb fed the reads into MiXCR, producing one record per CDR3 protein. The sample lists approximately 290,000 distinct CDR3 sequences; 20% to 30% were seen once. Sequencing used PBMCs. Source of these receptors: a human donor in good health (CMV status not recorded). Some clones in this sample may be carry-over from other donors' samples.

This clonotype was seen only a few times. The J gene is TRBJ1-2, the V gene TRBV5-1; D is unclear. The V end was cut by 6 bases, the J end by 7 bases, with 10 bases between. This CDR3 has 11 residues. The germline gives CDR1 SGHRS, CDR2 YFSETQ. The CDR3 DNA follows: TGCGCCAGCACCCCTGGGGTTGGCTACACCTTC. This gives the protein CASTPGVGYTF.

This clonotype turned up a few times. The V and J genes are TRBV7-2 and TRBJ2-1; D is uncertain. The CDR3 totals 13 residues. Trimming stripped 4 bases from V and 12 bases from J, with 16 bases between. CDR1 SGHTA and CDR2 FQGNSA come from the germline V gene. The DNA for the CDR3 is TGTGCCAGCAGCTCGAACCCTAGGGTCCGGCAGTTCTTC. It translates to CASSSNPRVRQFF. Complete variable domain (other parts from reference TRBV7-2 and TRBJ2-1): GAGVSQSPSNKVTEKGKDVELRCDPISGHTALYWYRQSLGQGLEFLIYFQGNSAPDKSGLPSDRFSAERTGGSVSTLTIQRTQQEDSAVYLCASSSNPRVRQFFGPGTRLTVL.